These 20 T cell receptor beta chains were all obtained from the same sample, sequenced in a study of control samples from healthy donors and cancer patients. Method: immunoSEQ multiplex PCR; TCRdb's copy keeps in-frame clones and lacks some. The repertoire includes around 170,000 clones, 85% to 95% of them detected once, and 1.4% sits in the top ten. The sample taken for sequencing was blood. The receptors originated from a man aged 25 to 45 in good health.

This clone was observed once. The rearrangement uses TRBV10-3 and TRBJ1-1, with 8 bases fitting TRBD1. The ends lost 5 bases at V and 3 bases at J; junction bases unmatched: 5. The length of the CDR3 is 14 residues. Germline loops: CDR1 ENHRY, CDR2 SYGVKD. CDR3 DNA sequence: TGTGCCATCAGTAAGACAGGGGTGGACACTGAAGCTTTCTTT. Protein product: CAISKTGVDTEAFF.

As concerns this clone: Other DNA sequences of this sample code for an identical CDR3. The chain combines TRBV7-8 with TRBJ1-3; the D is unclear. This CDR3 has 12 residues. Trimming removed 5 bases from V and 3 bases from J, with 5 bases in between. Germline V gene data show CDR1 as SGHVS and CDR2 as FQNEAQ. As DNA, the CDR3 is TGTGCCAGCAGCCCCAGTGGAAACACCATATATTTT. Its translation: CASSPSGNTIYF.

V gene TRBV5-1 combines with J gene TRBJ2-7; no firm D call. This CDR3 has 11 amino acids. Germline values: CDR1 SGHRS, CDR2 YFSETQ. V shed 5 bases and J shed 2 bases, with 5 bases lying between them. The CDR3 region has the DNA TGCGCCAGCAGAAGTGCCTACGAGCAGTACTTC. Residues: CASRSAYEQYF.

V usage is TRBV5-4 and J usage is TRBJ2-7; maybe TRBD1 (5 bases). Germline CDR1 is SGHNT and CDR2 is YYREEE (reference sequence). CDR3 length: 12 amino acids. V was shortened by 2 bases and J by 3 bases, with 6 bases between the two germline ends. The DNA of the CDR3 is TGTGCCAGCAGCTTTGACAGCTACGAGCAGTACTTC. Its protein product is CASSFDSYEQYF.

The chain couples TRBV7-9 to TRBJ2-5; possibly TRBD2 for D (6 bases). The CDR3 has 16 residues. V was pared by 5 bases and J by 5 bases, with 21 bases between. Germline values: CDR1 SEHNR, CDR2 FQNEAQ (reference sequence). The CDR3 bases are TGTGCCAGCAGCCCAAAGACTAGACCTTATGGGGAGACCCAGTACTTC. Amino acids: CASSPKTRPYGETQYF.

This clone has only one observation. J is TRBJ1-1 and V is TRBV4-2; D is uncertain. The V gene's germline CDR1 is LGHNA and CDR2 YNFKEQ. The CDR3 sequence is 11 residues long. Trimming pared 5 bases from V and 8 bases from J, leaving 9 bases between. The CDR3 spells CASSYALEAFF. The CDR3 DNA reads as TGTGCCAGCAGCTACGCTTTGGAAGCTTTCTTT.

The chain couples TRBV23-1 to TRBJ1-5; no clear D. TRBV23-1 is placed among ORFs of uncertain function. The CDR3 contains 14 residues. The germline V and J ends were trimmed by 6 bases and 3 bases, with 12 bases remaining between them. The CDR3 protein is CASRSREPNQPQHF. DNA for the CDR3: TGCGCCAGCAGGTCCCGGGAACCCAATCAGCCCCAGCATTTT.

The chain couples TRBV13 to TRBJ2-1, with TRBD2 matching over 9 bases. Germline CDR1 reads PRHDT; CDR2 reads FYEKMQ (reference sequence). V lost 0 bases, J lost 3 bases, and 0 bases stayed unmatched. This CDR3 is built from 15 residues. For the CDR3, the DNA is TGTGCCAGCAGCTTAGGAGCGGGGGGCTACAATGAGCAGTTCTTC. As protein: CASSLGAGGYNEQFF. Variable domain in full (rest from reference TRBV13 and TRBJ2-1): AAGVIQSPRHLIKEKRETATLKCYPIPRHDTVYWYQQGPGQDPQFLISFYEKMQSDKGSIPDRFSAQQFSDYHSELNMSSLELGDSALYFCASSLGAGGYNEQFFGPGTRLTVL.

The chain joins TRBV4-1 to TRBJ2-1, with 7 bases that match TRBD1. This CDR3 is built from 17 residues. Germline trimming cut 5 bases from V and 7 bases from J; bases unmatched to any gene: 17. Germline CDR1 is MGHRA and CDR2 is YSYEKL. The CDR3 DNA follows: TGCGCCAGCAGCGCGAGACCGCTACAGGGGACGGGAAATGAGCAGTTCTTC. Its translation: CASSARPLQGTGNEQFF.

This chain joins TRBV19 and TRBJ2-3, with no clear D. The V and J ends lost 2 bases and 5 bases respectively, with 11 bases between them. Germline loops: CDR1 LNHDA, CDR2 SQIVND (reference sequence). CDR3 length: 14 residues. CDR3 in DNA: TGTGCCAGTAGTATAATCGGGCTAGAAGATACGCAGTATTTT. This codes for CASSIIGLEDTQYF.

This chain connects TRBV27 to TRBJ1-2, with D possibly TRBD1 on 5 matching bases. The CDR3 is made up of 15 amino acids. CDR1 MNHEY and CDR2 SMNVEV come from the germline V gene (reference sequence). Trimming left V 6 bases short and J 0 bases short, with 14 bases between. The CDR3 protein is CASRGGREANYGYTF. The CDR3 region has the DNA TGTGCCAGCAGGGGGGGACGGGAAGCTAACTATGGCTACACCTTC.

This sequence joins TRBV5-1 and TRBJ1-2; maybe TRBD1 (6 bases). With 4 bases removed from V and 6 bases from J, the gap between germline ends came to 7 bases. This CDR3 spans 11 amino acids. Germline V gene sequence: CDR1 SGHRS, CDR2 YFSETQ. In DNA form, the CDR3 reads TGCGCCAGCAGCAACAGGGATGGCTACACCTTC. This sequence encodes CASSNRDGYTF.

This clone has more than one count but fewer than ten. Other nucleotide sequences from this sample produce the same CDR3. The CDR3 spells CASSDGTYNSPLHF. Written as DNA, the CDR3 is TGTGCCAGCAGTGACGGGACTTATAATTCACCCCTCCACTTT. The rearrangement joins TRBV6-4 to TRBJ1-6; tentatively, D is TRBD1 (5 bases). This CDR3 has 14 residues. Germline assignment: CDR1 MRHNA and CDR2 SNTAGT. The V gene lost 2 bases and the J gene lost 4 bases, with 6 bases spanning the gap.

The chain is built from TRBV29-1 and TRBJ1-2; TRBD1 might be the D (6 bases). Germline CDR1 SQVTM, CDR2 ANQGSEA. Trimming took 4 bases from V and 8 from J, leaving 14 bases between them. This CDR3 spans 12 amino acids. In DNA, the CDR3 is TGCAGCGTTGTAGCAGGGGCTGGGGGCTACACCTTC. Its translation is CSVVAGAGGYTF.

The chain joins TRBV10-3 to TRBJ2-5, with 9 bases that match TRBD1. The germline V gene has CDR1 ENHRY and CDR2 SYGVKD. Trimming took 9 bases from V and 5 from J; bases not matched to a gene: 4. This CDR3 comprises 12 residues. CDR3 amino acids: CAIRDREETQYF. The CDR3 DNA reads as TGTGCCATACGGGACAGGGAGGAGACCCAGTACTTC.

This chain connects TRBV9 to TRBJ1-3; 7 bases line up with TRBD1. This CDR3 spans 14 amino acids. CDR1 is SGDLS and CDR2 is YYNGEE in the germline V gene. V shed 4 bases, J shed 4 bases, and the junction held 5 bases outside the gene matches. DNA for the CDR3: TGTGCCAGCAGCACGACAGGGTCCGGAAACACCATATATTTT. Residues: CASSTTGSGNTIYF. The variable domain in full, completed from reference TRBV9 and TRBJ1-3, reads DSGVTQTPKHLITATGQRVTLRCSPRSGDLSVYWYQQSLDQGLQFLIQYYNGEERAKGNILERFSAQQFPDLHSELNLSSLELGDSALYFCASSTTGSGNTIYFGEGSWLTVV.

The CDR3 region is CASTTGTGSGNQPQHF. CDR3 sequence (DNA): TGTGCCAGTACTACCGGGACAGGTAGCGGCAATCAGCCCCAGCATTTT. The chain couples TRBV19 to TRBJ1-5, with 8 bases aligning to TRBD1. CDR1 and CDR2 (germline): LNHDA, SQIVND (reference sequence). The CDR3 is made up of 16 amino acids. V lost 7 bases, J lost 2 bases, and 10 bases stayed unmatched. Supplemented by reference TRBV19 and TRBJ1-5, the full variable domain reads DGGITQSPKYLFRKEGQNVTLSCEQNLNHDAMYWYRQDPGQGLRLIYYSQIVNDFQKGDIAEGYSVSREKKESFPLTVTSAQKNPTAFYLCASTTGTGSGNQPQHFGDGTRLSIL.

The chain has TRBV18 and TRBJ1-5; a weak D match, TRBD1 (5 bases). V lost 2 bases to trimming and J lost 7 bases, with 15 bases between them. This CDR3 spans 15 amino acids. CDR1 is KGHSH, CDR2 LQKENI, per germline. CDR3 amino acids: CASSPDPAGLQPQHF. The CDR3 coding sequence is TGTGCCAGCTCACCAGATCCCGCAGGGTTACAGCCCCAGCATTTT.

The genes are TRBV9 and TRBJ2-7; 8 bases map to TRBD1. Germline loops: CDR1 SGDLS, CDR2 YYNGEE. Trimming removed 4 bases from V and 3 bases from J; junction bases left unmatched: 9. The CDR3 contains 15 residues. The CDR3 loop reads CASSPMGQASYEQYF. The CDR3 coding sequence is TGTGCCAGCAGCCCTATGGGACAGGCGAGCTACGAGCAGTACTTC.

This clone turned up a few times. The chain has TRBV6-5 and TRBJ1-5; D remains unclear. This CDR3 spans 14 amino acids. Germline V lookup: CDR1 MNHEY, CDR2 SVGAGI. Trimming pared 0 bases from V and 6 bases from J, leaving 9 bases between. The CDR3 region has the DNA TGTGCCAGCAGTTACTCACGGGTCGGTCAGCCCCAGCATTTT. Its translation: CASSYSRVGQPQHF.